A single sample is the source of the 17 T cell receptor beta chains below, sequenced in a study of control samples from healthy donors and cancer patients. Clones were read by immunoSEQ multiplex PCR, and TCRdb kept only the in-frame ones, dropping some. The sample records 130,000 or so clones, roughly 84% being singletons. The sequencing input was blood. Receptor source: a man aged 35 to 55 in good health.

CDR3 sequence (DNA): TGTGCTAGTGGTTTGGTAGGAGGGAGCACAGATACGCAGTATTTT. This gives the protein CASGLVGGSTDTQYF. This chain uses TRBV12-5 with TRBJ2-3; the D gene is possibly TRBD2 (6 bases). Germline CDR1 LGHNT, CDR2 FRNRAP. The CDR3 contains 15 residues. The V end lost 0 bases, the J end lost 0 bases, and 7 bases lay between the germline ends. The entire variable domain, with the rest obtained from reference TRBV12-5 and TRBJ2-3, is as follows: DARVTQTPRHKVTEMGQEVTMRCQPILGHNTVFWYRQTMMQGLELLAYFRNRAPLDDSGMPKDRFSAEMPDATLATLKIQPSEPRDSAVYFCASGLVGGSTDTQYFGPGTRLTVL.

The chain recombines TRBV5-4 with TRBJ1-2; a weak D match, TRBD1 (6 bases). The CDR3 is 12 residues long. Between the trimmed V and J ends, which lost 4 bases and 7 bases, there was a span of 11 bases. Per the germline V gene, CDR1 is SGHNT and CDR2 is YYREEE (reference sequence). The CDR3 protein is CASSQGWSGYTF. The DNA of the CDR3 is TGTGCCAGCAGCCAGGGGTGGTCTGGCTACACCTTC.

A few counts support this clone. The gene calls are TRBV6-1 and TRBJ1-2; D ambiguous. Germline-derived CDR1 and CDR2 are MNHNS and SASEGT. The CDR3 is 14 amino acids. With 1 base removed from V and 7 bases from J, the gap between germline ends came to 13 bases. The CDR3, as DNA: TGTGCCAGCAGTGAAGTCACCCCCGAGTTTGGCTACACCTTC. It specifies CASSEVTPEFGYTF.

DNA of the CDR3: TGTGCCACCTACCGGGACGGGGCGGGAGATACGCAGTATTTT. Its protein is CATYRDGAGDTQYF. V usage is TRBV15 and J usage is TRBJ2-3; the D call may be TRBD1 or TRBD2 (5 bases each). Trimming removed 8 bases from V and 5 bases from J, with 17 bases in between. The CDR3 is 14 residues long. Germline CDR1 is LNHNV and CDR2 is YYDKDF (reference sequence). The entire variable domain, with the rest obtained from reference TRBV15 and TRBJ2-3, is as follows: DAMVIQNPRYQVTQFGKPVTLSCSQTLNHNVMYWYQQKSSQAPKLLFHYYDKDFNNEADTPDNFQSRRPNTSFCFLDIRSPGLGDTAMYLCATYRDGAGDTQYFGPGTRLTVL.

The chain is built from TRBV7-2 and TRBJ1-2; possible D gene TRBD1, 6 bases. Trimming took off 2 bases at V and 6 bases at J, with 16 bases between the two ends. Germline V lookup: CDR1 SGHTA, CDR2 FQGNSA. This CDR3 is built from 15 residues. This CDR3 is CASSLRGPGADGYTF. CDR3 nucleotide sequence: TGTGCCAGCAGCTTAAGGGGACCAGGGGCGGATGGCTACACCTTC.

The V call is TRBV19, the J call TRBJ2-7; 10 nucleotides agree with TRBD2. This CDR3 has 15 amino acids. Germline loops: CDR1 LNHDA, CDR2 SQIVND (reference sequence). With 5 bases clipped from V and 1 base from J, the junction kept 5 bases outside the gene matches. The CDR3 DNA reads TGTGCCAGTAGTGCCTGGACTAGCGGTTCCTACGAGCAGTACTTC. Translated, it gives CASSAWTSGSYEQYF.

The rearrangement uses TRBV3-1 (or the pseudogene TRBV3-2) and TRBJ2-2; D gene uncertain. The V gene's germline CDR1 is LGHDT and CDR2 YNNKEL (reference sequence). This CDR3 region has 15 residues. The V end was cut by 1 base, the J end by 6 bases, with 12 bases between. The CDR3 here is CASSQAPLTPGELFF. The CDR3 nucleotides are TGTGCCAGCAGCCAAGCACCGTTGACCCCCGGGGAGCTGTTTTTT.

The chain couples TRBV7-8 to TRBJ2-7; TRBD2 agrees at 8 bases. The CDR3 covers 14 residues. Losses at the gene ends were 5 bases for V and 0 bases for J; bases not matched to a gene: 3. Germline lookup yields CDR1 SGHVS and CDR2 FQNEAQ. CDR3 nucleotide sequence: TGTGCCAGCAGCCCTCGGGAGGGCTCCTACGAGCAGTACTTC. The encoded protein is CASSPREGSYEQYF. The entire variable domain, with the rest obtained from reference TRBV7-8 and TRBJ2-7, is as follows: GAGVSQSPRYKVAKRGQDVALRCDPISGHVSLFWYQQALGQGPEFLTYFQNEAQLDKSGLPSDRFFAERPEGSVSTLKIQRTQQEDSAVYLCASSPREGSYEQYFGPGTRLTVT.

In DNA form, the CDR3 reads TGTGCCTGGAGGGTCTTGGGGGCTTCACCCCTCCACTTT. This translates into CAWRVLGASPLHF. The J gene is TRBJ1-6, the V gene TRBV30; TRBD1 is a possible D gene (6 bases). The CDR3 loop spans 13 amino acids. Germline V gene lookup returns CDR1 GTSNPN and CDR2 SVGIG (reference sequence). Trimming cost V 3 bases and J 9 bases, with 12 bases left between them.

For this clone: The junction and the germline gene differ at one end; a read error may be behind it. The rearrangement joins TRBV2 to TRBJ1-1; no firm D call. There are 16 residues in the CDR3. Germline V gene lookup returns CDR1 SNHLY and CDR2 FYNNEI. CDR3 protein: CASSEGPGGVNTEAFF. CDR3 sequence (DNA): TGTGCCAGCAGCGAAGGGCCCGGCGGGGTGAACACTGAAGCTTTCTTT. The whole variable domain, filled in from reference TRBV2 and TRBJ1-1, reads EPEVTQTPSHQVTQMGQEVILRCVPISNHLYFYWYRQILGQKVEFLVSFYNNEISEKSEIFDDQFSVERPDGSNFTLKIRSTKLEDSAMYFCASSEGPGGVNTEAFFGQGTRLTVV.

This clone was picked up one time. The chain is built from TRBV6-2 or TRBV6-3 and TRBJ1-6; D remains ambiguous. Germline CDR1 MNHEY, CDR2 SVGEGT. The V gene lost 5 bases and the J gene lost 15 bases, with 14 bases spanning the gap. This CDR3 has 12 residues. The CDR3 protein is CASSDVRRDLHF. Written as DNA, the CDR3 is TGTGCCAGCAGTGACGTACGGAGGGACCTCCACTTT.

The V call is TRBV7-9, the J call TRBJ1-6, with 8 bases that match TRBD1. Germline V CDR1 and CDR2: SEHNR, FQNEAQ (reference sequence). Losses at the gene ends were 1 base for V and 9 bases for J; bases not matched to a gene: 5. This CDR3 has 15 residues. The CDR3 reads CASSLEGQVGSPLHF. CDR3 sequence (DNA): TGTGCCAGCAGCTTAGAGGGACAGGTCGGTTCACCCCTCCACTTT.

CDR3: CASSKGATNEKLFF. The CDR3 nucleotides read TGTGCCAGCAGCAAAGGGGCAACTAATGAAAAACTGTTTTTT. The chain combines TRBV11-1 with TRBJ1-4; TRBD1 is a possible D gene (5 bases). The CDR3 is made up of 14 amino acids. Germline values: CDR1 SGHAT, CDR2 FQDESV (reference sequence). V lost 5 bases and J lost 0, with 7 bases in between.

V is TRBV29-1 and J is TRBJ1-3, with D unclear. Germline V gene data show CDR1 as SQVTM and CDR2 as ANQGSEA. Trimming removed 1 base from V and 2 bases from J, with 15 bases in between. The CDR3 covers 16 residues. The CDR3 DNA reads as TGCAGCGTTGAAGGGAGTGAAAAGGTCCCTGGAAACACCATATATTTT. Translating it yields CSVEGSEKVPGNTIYF.

The V call is TRBV6-4, the J call TRBJ2-2, with D hard to call. Trimming stripped 4 bases from V and 4 bases from J, with 7 bases between. This CDR3 spans 13 amino acids. Germline CDR1 and CDR2: MRHNA and SNTAGT. The DNA of the CDR3 is TGTGCCAGCAGTGTCGAAGCCACCGGGGAGCTGTTTTTT. Amino acids: CASSVEATGELFF.

The chain joins TRBV5-4 to TRBJ2-1; TRBD2 is a possible D gene (6 bases). The CDR3 consists of 13 residues. In germline, CDR1 is SGHNT, CDR2 YYREEE (reference sequence). Trimming stripped 3 bases from V and 6 bases from J, with 10 bases between. CDR3 sequence (DNA): TGTGCCAGCAGCTCCGCCGGGGGCAATGAGCAGTTCTTC. This encodes CASSSAGGNEQFF.

The chain uses TRBV7-9 and TRBJ2-5; D unresolved. Looked up from germline, CDR1 is SEHNR and CDR2 is FQNEAQ (reference sequence). The CDR3 is 14 amino acids. Trimming took off 5 bases at V and 4 bases at J, with 14 bases between the two ends. CDR3 amino acids: CASSLLVGPETQYF. For the CDR3, the DNA is TGTGCCAGCAGCCTCCTTGTAGGACCAGAGACCCAGTACTTC.